This entry lists 18 T cell receptor beta chains sequenced from one sample in a study of blood T cell repertoires in COVID-19. TCRdb's copy holds only in-frame clones and misses some; the assay was immunoSEQ multiplex PCR. The data hold 65,000 or so clones, with almost 85% observed a single time. The sequenced sample consisted of peripheral blood. Source of these receptors: a man between 60 and 70 years old with acute or convalescent COVID-19.

The chain recombines TRBV10-3 with TRBJ1-2; 9 nucleotides match TRBD1. J gave up 4 bases and V 2 bases, and 2 bases lay outside the gene matches. Germline assignment: CDR1 ENHRY and CDR2 SYGVKD. The CDR3 runs to 14 residues. Written as DNA, the CDR3 is TGTGCCATCAGTGAGGGGACAGGGAGCTATGGCTACACCTTC. Amino acids: CAISEGTGSYGYTF.

V is TRBV5-4 and J is TRBJ2-2; D possibly corresponds to TRBD1 (5 bases). The V end lost 1 base, the J end lost 7 bases, and 14 bases lay between the germline ends. Germline CDR1 SGHNT, CDR2 YYREEE (reference sequence). This CDR3 is built from 15 residues. The CDR3 loop is CASSLRDSAGGELFF. The CDR3 DNA reads TGTGCCAGCAGCTTGAGAGACAGCGCCGGCGGGGAGCTGTTTTTT.

This clone was found a few times. The rearrangement joins TRBV12-2 to TRBJ2-7; TRBD1 reflects the table's D call only, with no check against the DNA. TRBV12-2 is described as a pseudogene. The CDR3 consists of 16 residues. CDR3 nucleotide sequence: TGTGCAAGTCGCTTAACTGCGGACAGGGCGGATCACGAGCAGTACTTC. Protein product: CASRLTADRADHEQYF.

V and J are TRBV29-1 and TRBJ1-6, with a weak D call TRBD1 (5 bases). CDR1 is SQVTM, CDR2 ANQGSEA, per germline. Trimming stripped 3 bases from V and 12 bases from J, with 15 bases between. This CDR3 is 13 amino acids long. This CDR3 is CSVDAGPGLPLHF. For the CDR3, the DNA is TGCAGCGTTGACGCGGGGCCGGGGCTACCCCTCCACTTT.

V is TRBV5-6 and J is TRBJ2-3; D uncertain. V shed 7 bases and J shed 0 bases, with 15 bases lying between them. This CDR3 spans 15 amino acids. CDR1 is SGHDT, CDR2 YYEEEE, per germline. DNA of the CDR3: TGTGCCAGCCAAAGCATCTATTATAGCACAGATACGCAGTATTTT. This codes for CASQSIYYSTDTQYF. Based on the CDR3 plus reference TRBV5-6 and TRBJ2-3, the full variable domain is DAGVTQSPTHLIKTRGQQVTLRCSPKSGHDTVSWYQQALGQGPQFIFQYYEEEERQRGNFPDRFSGHQFPNYSSELNVNALLLGDSALYLCASQSIYYSTDTQYFGPGTRLTVL.

The rearrangement uses TRBV18 and TRBJ1-4; maybe TRBD1 (6 bases). Germline V gene lookup returns CDR1 KGHSH and CDR2 LQKENI. The CDR3 has 15 amino acids. Trimming took off 2 bases at V and 6 bases at J, with 13 bases between the two ends. CDR3 coding DNA: TGTGCCAGCTCACCAGAGGCGGGGGCTGATGAAAAACTGTTTTTT. Amino acids: CASSPEAGADEKLFF.

J is TRBJ1-2 and V is TRBV12-3 or TRBV12-4; TRBD1 is a possible D gene (5 bases). V lost 5 bases and J lost 2, with 6 bases in between. This CDR3 contains 12 residues. The CDR3 nucleotides are TGTGCCAGCAGTAACAGGAACTATGGCTACACCTTC. Translating it yields CASSNRNYGYTF.

V is TRBV5-1 and J is TRBJ2-3, with TRBD2 matching over 8 bases. The CDR3 length is 16 residues. In germline, CDR1 is SGHRS, CDR2 YFSETQ. V was pared by 2 bases and J by 2 bases, with 7 bases of the junction left unmatched. This CDR3 is CASSFRAGDPTDTQYF. CDR3 DNA sequence: TGCGCCAGCAGCTTTCGAGCGGGGGACCCCACAGATACGCAGTATTTT.

The rearrangement uses TRBV29-1 and TRBJ1-1; D unresolved. This CDR3 has 12 amino acids. Germline CDR1 is SQVTM and CDR2 is ANQGSEA. Trimming took 8 bases from V and 1 from J, leaving 11 bases between them. The CDR3 region is CSFRGSNTEAFF. CDR3 bases: TGCAGCTTCCGCGGTTCGAACACTGAAGCTTTCTTT.

V gene TRBV9 combines with J gene TRBJ1-2, with D possibly TRBD1 on 6 matching bases. From germline, CDR1 is SGDLS and CDR2 YYNGEE. The ends were cut back, 0 bases at V and 4 bases at J, with 13 bases in the middle. The CDR3 contains 15 residues. DNA for the CDR3: TGTGCCAGCAGCGTAGAGCAGGGGACCCTCTATGGCTACACCTTC. Its protein product is CASSVEQGTLYGYTF.

The rearrangement uses TRBV29-1 and TRBJ1-1, with 8 bases that match TRBD1. The CDR3 totals 12 residues. Germline lookup yields CDR1 SQVTM and CDR2 ANQGSEA. Trimming at V came to 7 bases and at J to 2 bases, leaving 3 bases not matched to a gene. The CDR3 DNA follows: TGCAGCGCTGACAGGGGTAACACTGAAGCTTTCTTT. Translation gives CSADRGNTEAFF.

J is TRBJ2-7 and V is TRBV21-1; the DNA was not used to check the table's D call, TRBD1. TRBV21-1 is described as a pseudogene. The CDR3 has 13 residues. CDR3 in DNA: TGTGCCATAGGCTACAGGGGGTCCTGCGAGCAGTACTTC. Encoded protein: CAIGYRGSCEQYF.

The chain carries TRBV6-5 and TRBJ1-2; TRBD1 might be the D (6 bases). V was cut by 8 bases and J by 0 bases, with 13 bases left in between. CDR1 and CDR2 from the germline V gene are MNHEY and SVGAGI. The CDR3 is 14 amino acids. CDR3 sequence: CASSTGITNYGYTF. The CDR3 nucleotides are TGTGCCAGCTCAACAGGGATAACTAACTATGGCTACACCTTC.

The chain couples TRBV2 to TRBJ1-3; possibly TRBD1 for D (6 bases). This CDR3 is built from 16 residues. V lost 6 bases and J lost 0, with 15 bases in between. The germline V gene has CDR1 SNHLY and CDR2 FYNNEI. CDR3 protein: CASRMDSVTSGNTIYF. CDR3 DNA sequence: TGTGCCAGCAGGATGGACAGCGTCACCTCTGGAAACACCATATATTTT.

V gene TRBV7-2 combines with J gene TRBJ1-3; 7 positions agree with TRBD1. The CDR3 loop spans 16 amino acids. Germline CDR1 and CDR2: SGHTA and FQGNSA. V was clipped by 2 bases and J by 0 bases; unmatched bases: 4. The CDR3 DNA reads as TGTGCCAGCAGCTTAAAGGACAGGTTCTCTGGAAACACCATATATTTT. Its translation: CASSLKDRFSGNTIYF.

The chain is built from TRBV28 and TRBJ2-2; D may be TRBD1 (5 bases). The CDR3 consists of 14 residues. Trimming pared 3 bases from V and 8 bases from J, leaving 13 bases between. From germline, CDR1 is MDHEN and CDR2 SYDVKM. As DNA, the CDR3 is TGTGCCAGCAGTTTGGGTCTAGGGGAAGGGGAGCTGTTTTTT. It is translated as CASSLGLGEGELFF.

This clone was seen a handful of times. V gene TRBV11-3 combines with J gene TRBJ2-1, with a possible D match to TRBD2 (6 bases). V dropped 1 base and J dropped 5 bases, with 12 bases sitting between them. The CDR3 consists of 15 residues. Per the germline V gene, CDR1 is SGHNT and CDR2 is YENEEA. CDR3 nucleotide sequence: TGTGCCAGCAGCTTAGGGATAGCGGTTAACAATGAGCAGTTCTTC. Protein product: CASSLGIAVNNEQFF.

V usage is TRBV30 and J usage is TRBJ2-6, with D tentatively TRBD2 (5 bases). With 0 bases removed from V and 0 bases from J, the gap between germline ends came to 9 bases. Germline CDR1 reads GTSNPN; CDR2 reads SVGIG (reference sequence). This CDR3 region has 16 residues. The chain's CDR3 is CAWSVGSHSGANVLTF. The CDR3 region has the DNA TGTGCCTGGAGTGTAGGGAGTCACTCTGGGGCCAACGTCCTGACTTTC.